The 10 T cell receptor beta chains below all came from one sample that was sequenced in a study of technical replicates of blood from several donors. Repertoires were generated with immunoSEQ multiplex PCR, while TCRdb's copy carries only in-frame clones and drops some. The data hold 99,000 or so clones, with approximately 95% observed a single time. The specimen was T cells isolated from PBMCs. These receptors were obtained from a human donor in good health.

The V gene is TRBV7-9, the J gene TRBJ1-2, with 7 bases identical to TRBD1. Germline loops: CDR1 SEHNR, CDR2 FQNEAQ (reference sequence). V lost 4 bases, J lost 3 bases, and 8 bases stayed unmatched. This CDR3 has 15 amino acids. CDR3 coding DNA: TGTGCCAGCAGCTGGCCGGGACAGCAAGACTATGGCTACACCTTC. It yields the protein CASSWPGQQDYGYTF.

As DNA, the CDR3 is TGCGCCAGCAGTCCTTATCCAGGAGGGAAGAACACTGAAGCTTTCTTT. It codes for CASSPYPGGKNTEAFF. The gene calls are TRBV5-1 and TRBJ1-1; D gene uncertain. V lost 5 bases to trimming and J lost 1 base, with 18 bases between them. The V gene's germline CDR1 is SGHRS and CDR2 YFSETQ. The CDR3 length is 16 residues.

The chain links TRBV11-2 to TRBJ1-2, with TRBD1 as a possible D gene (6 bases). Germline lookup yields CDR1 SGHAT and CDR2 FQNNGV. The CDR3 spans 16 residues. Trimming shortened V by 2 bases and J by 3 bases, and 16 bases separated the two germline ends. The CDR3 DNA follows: TGTGCCAGCAGCTTACAGGCGGGGGGCGGCTACTATGGCTACACCTTC. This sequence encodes CASSLQAGGGYYGYTF.

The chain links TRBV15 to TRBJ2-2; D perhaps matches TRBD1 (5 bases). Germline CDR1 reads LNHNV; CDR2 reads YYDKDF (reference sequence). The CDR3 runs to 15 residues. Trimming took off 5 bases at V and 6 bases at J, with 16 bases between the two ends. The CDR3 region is CATSGVSMGPGELFF. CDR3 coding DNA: TGTGCCACCAGCGGAGTCTCGATGGGGCCCGGGGAGCTGTTTTTT.

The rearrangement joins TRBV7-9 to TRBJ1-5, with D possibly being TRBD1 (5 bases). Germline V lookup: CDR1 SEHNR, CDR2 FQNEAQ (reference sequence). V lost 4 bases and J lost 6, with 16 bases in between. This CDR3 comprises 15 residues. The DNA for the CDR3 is TGTGCCAGCAGCTCGGGCGGCAGGGTAATTCAGCCCCAGCATTTT. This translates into CASSSGGRVIQPQHF.

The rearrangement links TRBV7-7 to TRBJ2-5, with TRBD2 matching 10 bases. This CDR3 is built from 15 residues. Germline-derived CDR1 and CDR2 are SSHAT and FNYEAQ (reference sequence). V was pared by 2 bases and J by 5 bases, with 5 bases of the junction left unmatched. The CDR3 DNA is TGTGCCAGCAGCTTAAGAGCGGGGGGGCCGGAGACCCAGTACTTC. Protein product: CASSLRAGGPETQYF.

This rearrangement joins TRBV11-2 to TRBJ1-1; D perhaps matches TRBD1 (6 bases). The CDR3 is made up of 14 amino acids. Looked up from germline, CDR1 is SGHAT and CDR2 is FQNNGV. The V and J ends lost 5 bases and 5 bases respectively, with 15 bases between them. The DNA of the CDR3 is TGTGCCAGCAGCCTACCTACAGGGATAACTGAAGCTTTCTTT. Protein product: CASSLPTGITEAFF.

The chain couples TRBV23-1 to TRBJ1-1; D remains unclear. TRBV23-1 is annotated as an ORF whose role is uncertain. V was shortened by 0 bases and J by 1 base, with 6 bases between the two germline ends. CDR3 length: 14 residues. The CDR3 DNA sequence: TGCGCCAGCAGTCAATCTCCGGGGAACACTGAAGCTTTCTTT. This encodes CASSQSPGNTEAFF.

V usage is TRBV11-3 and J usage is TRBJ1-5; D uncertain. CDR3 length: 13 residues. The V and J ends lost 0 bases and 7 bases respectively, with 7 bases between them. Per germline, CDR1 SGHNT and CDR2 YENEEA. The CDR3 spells CASSLEASQPQHF. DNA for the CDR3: TGTGCCAGCAGCTTAGAAGCTTCCCAGCCCCAGCATTTT.

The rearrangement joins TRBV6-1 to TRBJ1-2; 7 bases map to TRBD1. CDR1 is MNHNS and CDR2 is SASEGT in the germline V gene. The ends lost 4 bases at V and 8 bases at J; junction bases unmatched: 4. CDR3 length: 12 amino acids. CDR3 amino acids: CASSGQGRGYTF. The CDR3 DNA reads TGTGCCAGCAGTGGACAGGGCCGGGGCTACACCTTC.